This T cell receptor (beta chain) was documented in a study of shared clonotypes between healthy human individuals. TCRdb keeps only in-frame clones here, not all; method: immunoSEQ multiplex PCR. This sample yields roughly 2.4 million clones, of which roughly 95% are seen a single time; less than 0.15% belongs to the top ten. The origin of this receptor is a young man in good health. The sequenced sample was naive CD4+ T cells sorted from blood. The subset here: CD45RA+ positively selected.

The CDR3 DNA is TGTGCCAGTAGTATGACCCCACCTGGGACCTACGAGCAGTACTTC. It is translated as CASSMTPPGTYEQYF. This chain connects TRBV19 to TRBJ2-7; D gene uncertain. Germline CDR1 reads LNHDA; CDR2 reads SQIVND (reference sequence). This CDR3 spans 15 amino acids. Trimming cost V 3 bases and J 2 bases, with 14 bases left between them. Full variable domain (remainder filled in from reference TRBV19 and TRBJ2-7): DGGITQSPKYLFRKEGQNVTLSCEQNLNHDAMYWYRQDPGQGLRLIYYSQIVNDFQKGDIAEGYSVSREKKESFPLTVTSAQKNPTAFYLCASSMTPPGTYEQYFGPGTRLTVT.